The 22 T cell receptor beta chains below all came from one sample that was sequenced in a study of T cell responses to AZD1222 COVID-19 vaccine. Profiled with immunoSEQ multiplex PCR; TCRdb holds only in-frame clones, not every one. Here the sample spans about 110,000 clones, 86% being singletons. Source: peripheral blood, taken on day 0 of AZD1222 vaccination. All receptors come from an adult in good health.

The table lists this clone with a count of one. The chain couples TRBV19 to TRBJ1-5, with unresolved D. The V and J ends lost 3 bases and 6 bases respectively, with 15 bases between them. Germline CDR1 is LNHDA and CDR2 is SQIVND (reference sequence). The CDR3 extends over 15 amino acids. CDR3 sequence: CASSIVSGSGQPQHF. The CDR3 region has the DNA TGTGCCAGTAGTATCGTGTCGGGATCGGGTCAGCCCCAGCATTTT.

This clone occurred a few times. The chain couples TRBV10-3 to TRBJ2-2; 10 bases are a match to TRBD2. Germline V gene data show CDR1 as ENHRY and CDR2 as SYGVKD. Trimming at V came to 4 bases and at J to 1 base, leaving 9 bases not matched to a gene. This CDR3 is 18 amino acids long. The CDR3 protein is CAISVRASGGVNTGELFF. The CDR3 region has the DNA TGTGCCATCAGTGTGAGGGCTAGCGGGGGCGTGAACACCGGGGAGCTGTTTTTT.

The rearrangement links TRBV5-4 to TRBJ2-1, with D possibly called TRBD1 or TRBD2 (5 bases each). CDR1 and CDR2 (germline): SGHNT, YYREEE (reference sequence). This CDR3 comprises 14 residues. V lost 4 bases and J lost 5, with 13 bases in between. The CDR3 reads CASSLPGPHNEQFF. CDR3 in DNA: TGTGCCAGCAGCCTGCCGGGACCTCACAATGAGCAGTTCTTC. The full variable domain, completed using reference TRBV5-4 and TRBJ2-1, is ETGVTQSPTHLIKTRGQQVTLRCSSQSGHNTVSWYQQALGQGPQFIFQYYREEENGRGNFPPRFSGLQFPNYSSELNVNALELDDSALYLCASSLPGPHNEQFFGPGTRLTVL.

The chain combines TRBV7-2 with TRBJ1-2; D might be TRBD1 (5 bases). Trimming took 5 bases from V and 8 from J, leaving 18 bases between them. CDR3 length: 14 amino acids. Germline V gene lookup returns CDR1 SGHTA and CDR2 FQGNSA. CDR3 DNA: TGTGCCAGCAGCGGCCCCGGGACCGCAAGCGGCTACACCTTC. Its translation: CASSGPGTASGYTF. Complete variable domain (other parts from reference TRBV7-2 and TRBJ1-2): GAGVSQSPSNKVTEKGKDVELRCDPISGHTALYWYRQSLGQGLEFLIYFQGNSAPDKSGLPSDRFSAERTGGSVSTLTIQRTQQEDSAVYLCASSGPGTASGYTFGSGTRLTVV.

The table lists this clone with a count of one. The CDR3 sequence is CASSRGQGVQPQHF. The DNA of the CDR3 is TGTGCCAGCAGTAGAGGACAGGGCGTTCAGCCCCAGCATTTT. The chain links TRBV7-9 to TRBJ1-5; 8 bases map to TRBD1. Germline V CDR1 and CDR2: SEHNR, FQNEAQ (reference sequence). CDR3 length: 14 residues. V shed 6 bases and J 6 bases; nucleotides not matched to a gene: 7.

The chain couples TRBV30 to TRBJ1-2, with 7 nucleotides matching TRBD1. This CDR3 is built from 13 residues. Trimming cost V 5 bases and J 6 bases; bases outside gene matches: 9. Germline CDR1 reads GTSNPN; CDR2 reads SVGIG (reference sequence). The CDR3 DNA reads as TGTGCCTGGTCTACCGGGACAGATAATGGCTACACCTTC. Translated: CAWSTGTDNGYTF.

This chain uses TRBV20-1 with TRBJ2-1; D gene ambiguous. CDR1 is DFQATT, CDR2 SNEGSKA, per germline (reference sequence). This CDR3 region has 11 residues. CDR3 DNA sequence: TGCTTAGTCGGGTCCTACAATGAGCAGTTCTTC. Translation gives CLVGSYNEQFF.

The chain carries TRBV7-2 and TRBJ2-7, with 14 bases lining up with TRBD2. The germline V gene has CDR1 SGHTA and CDR2 FQGNSA. The CDR3 spans 17 residues. Unmatched junction bases numbered 10, after V lost 5 bases and J lost 4 bases. This chain's CDR3 is CASSPRLAGGPGYEQYF. In DNA, the CDR3 is TGTGCCAGCAGCCCACGACTAGCGGGGGGGCCCGGGTACGAGCAGTACTTC.

The chain is built from TRBV5-1 and TRBJ1-1, with a weak D call TRBD1 (5 bases). V lost 7 bases to trimming and J lost 3 bases, with 13 bases between them. This CDR3 has 13 residues. Per the germline V gene, CDR1 is SGHRS and CDR2 is YFSETQ. The CDR3 nucleotides read TGCGCCAGCCACAGGTATAGGGACACTGAAGCTTTCTTT. Amino acids: CASHRYRDTEAFF.

CDR3 in amino acids: CSASFGLETQYF. For the CDR3, the DNA is TGCAGTGCTAGTTTTGGGTTGGAGACCCAGTACTTC. This chain connects TRBV20-1 to TRBJ2-5; no reliable D call. Germline CDR1 DFQATT, CDR2 SNEGSKA (reference sequence). This CDR3 spans 12 amino acids. Trimming shortened V by 3 bases and J by 5 bases, and 10 bases separated the two germline ends.

The chain couples TRBV19 to TRBJ2-4; 7 bases are a match to TRBD1. J was trimmed by 6 bases and V by 3 bases; bases with no gene match: 8. The length of the CDR3 is 15 residues. Looked up from germline, CDR1 is LNHDA and CDR2 is SQIVND (reference sequence). The CDR3 region has the DNA TGTGCCAGTAGTATCGGACGACAGGGCGCAAACATTCAGTACTTC. Translated, it gives CASSIGRQGANIQYF.

CDR3 amino acids: CATLLRQGAPEAFF. The DNA of the CDR3 is TGTGCCACCCTTCTAAGACAGGGCGCCCCTGAAGCTTTCTTT. The chain employs TRBV18 and TRBJ1-1; TRBD1 agrees at 7 bases. The CDR3 has 14 residues. The germline V gene encodes CDR1 KGHSH and CDR2 LQKENI. The trim removed 10 bases at V and 6 bases at J, leaving 14 bases unmatched.

The CDR3, as DNA: TGTGCCAGCAGTCAAGCGGGGGGGGATACGCAGTATTTT. Protein sequence: CASSQAGGDTQYF. The chain is built from TRBV11-3 and TRBJ2-3; 10 bases are shared with TRBD2. The length of the CDR3 is 13 residues. In germline, CDR1 is SGHNT, CDR2 YENEEA. The V segment lost 6 bases and the J segment 6 bases; nucleotides outside the gene matches: 3.

This chain connects TRBV29-1 to TRBJ1-2; possible D gene TRBD1, 6 bases. V was clipped by 5 bases and J by 4 bases, with 14 bases between them. Looked up from germline, CDR1 is SQVTM and CDR2 is ANQGSEA. The CDR3 length is 13 residues. DNA for the CDR3: TGCAGCGTTTCCCCACAGGGTGGCTATGGCTACACCTTC. Translated, it gives CSVSPQGGYGYTF.

This chain connects TRBV4-2 to TRBJ2-1, with a possible D match to TRBD1 (6 bases). The V gene's germline CDR1 is LGHNA and CDR2 YNFKEQ. The CDR3 has 16 amino acids. V was shortened by 0 bases and J by 0 bases, with 9 bases between the two germline ends. DNA of the CDR3: TGTGCCAGCAGCCAAGATCCGACAGGCTCCTACAATGAGCAGTTCTTC. Protein sequence: CASSQDPTGSYNEQFF.

The chain carries TRBV20-1 and TRBJ1-2, with TRBD1 matching over 11 bases. This CDR3 spans 14 amino acids. Germline V gene sequence: CDR1 DFQATT, CDR2 SNEGSKA (reference sequence). The trim removed 3 bases at V and 9 bases at J, leaving 9 bases unmatched. The CDR3: CSASIPGQGVSYTF. The CDR3, as DNA: TGCAGTGCTAGTATACCGGGACAGGGGGTGAGCTACACCTTC.

The chain employs TRBV21-1 and TRBJ1-2. TRBV21-1 is annotated as a pseudogene. The CDR3 consists of 15 residues. CDR3 nucleotide sequence: TGTGCCAGCAGCAAAGTCCCCCCCCGGGGGTGTGGCTACACCTTC. Protein: CASSKVPPRGCGYTF.

The chain uses TRBV30 and TRBJ1-3; D is perhaps TRBD1 (5 bases). The CDR3 extends over 15 amino acids. The germline V and J ends were trimmed by 1 base and 2 bases, with 12 bases remaining between them. Per the germline V gene, CDR1 is GTSNPN and CDR2 is SVGIG (reference sequence). CDR3 sequence: CAWSGPGTAGNTIYF. The CDR3 DNA follows: TGTGCCTGGAGTGGGCCCGGGACGGCTGGAAACACCATATATTTT.

The chain recombines TRBV4-1 with TRBJ1-1; 8 nucleotides agree with TRBD1. J was trimmed by 5 bases and V by 4 bases; bases with no gene match: 18. Germline CDR1 MGHRA, CDR2 YSYEKL. This CDR3 region has 18 residues. CDR3 sequence reads: CASSPTPGTGLMGTEAFF. The DNA of the CDR3 is TGCGCCAGCAGCCCCACCCCGGGGACAGGATTGATGGGAACTGAAGCTTTCTTT.

This clone showed up just a few times. The CDR3 nucleotides are TGTGCCATCAGTGAATCAGGGCGGGGTGGCCACGAGCAGTACTTC. The encoded protein is CAISESGRGGHEQYF. The rearrangement uses TRBV10-3 and TRBJ2-7; D may be TRBD2 (6 bases). The CDR3 consists of 15 residues. Per the germline V gene, CDR1 is ENHRY and CDR2 is SYGVKD. Deletions cut 3 bases from V and 5 bases from J, with 17 bases between.

This chain joins TRBV5-1 and TRBJ2-2; D is uncertain. The CDR3 contains 15 residues. Germline lookup yields CDR1 SGHRS and CDR2 YFSETQ. V shed 4 bases and J shed 3 bases, with 13 bases lying between them. Here the CDR3 DNA reads TGCGCCAGCAGCCCTAACCGACCGGACACCGGGGAGCTGTTTTTT. Encoded protein: CASSPNRPDTGELFF.

This rearrangement joins TRBV6-5 to TRBJ2-5; perhaps TRBD1 as D (6 bases). This CDR3 spans 14 amino acids. V lost 6 bases, J lost 4 bases, and 15 bases lay in between. Germline CDR1 is MNHEY and CDR2 is SVGAGI. The DNA for the CDR3 is TGTGCCAGCAGAACTGACAGGCTTGGAGAGACCCAGTACTTC. This encodes CASRTDRLGETQYF.